The clone carrying this T cell receptor beta chain occurred a few times. This sample was included in a study of response to subunit inactivated influenza vaccine. The CDR3 is 14 residues long. J lost 3 bases, V lost 6 bases, and 8 bases had no gene match. CDR1 MNHEY and CDR2 SMNVEV come from the germline V gene (reference sequence). TCRdb reanalysed the RT-PCR reads using MiXCR and keeps one entry per CDR3 protein. The data contain over 800,000 distinct CDR3 sequences, roughly 20% of them singletons. The TCR was taken from a man between 50 and 59 years old who received an inactivated influenza vaccine. The chain joins TRBV27 to TRBJ2-7, with 7 nucleotides matching TRBD1. This material consisted of PBMCs from blood, taken 5 days after vaccination. Written as DNA, the CDR3 is TGTGCCAGCAGCCCGGGACAGCCTCTCTACGAGCAGTACTTC. This codes for CASSPGQPLYEQYF.